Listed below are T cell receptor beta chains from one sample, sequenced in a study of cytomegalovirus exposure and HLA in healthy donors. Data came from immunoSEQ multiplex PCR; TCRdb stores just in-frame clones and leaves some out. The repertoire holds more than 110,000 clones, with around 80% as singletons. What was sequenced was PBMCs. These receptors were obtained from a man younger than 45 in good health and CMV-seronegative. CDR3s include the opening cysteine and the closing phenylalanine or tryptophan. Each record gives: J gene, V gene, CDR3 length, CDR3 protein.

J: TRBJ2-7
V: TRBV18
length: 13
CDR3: CASSPAGGYEQYF

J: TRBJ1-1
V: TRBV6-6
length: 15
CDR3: CASDHLGGLNTEAFF

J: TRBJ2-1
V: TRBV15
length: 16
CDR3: CATSREGGGWVDEQFF

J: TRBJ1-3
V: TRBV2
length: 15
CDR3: CASSGTGATGNTIYF

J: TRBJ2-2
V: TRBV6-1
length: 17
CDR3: CASSELVRGANTGELFF

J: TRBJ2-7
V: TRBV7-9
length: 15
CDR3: CASSAGQAINYEQYF

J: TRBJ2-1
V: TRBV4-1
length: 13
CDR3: CASSQRLGGEQFF

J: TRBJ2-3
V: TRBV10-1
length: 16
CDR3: CASSAASGRVVDTQYF

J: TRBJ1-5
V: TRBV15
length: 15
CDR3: CATSRETGAVQPQHF

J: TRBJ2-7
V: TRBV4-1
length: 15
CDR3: CASSPGTNRDYEQYF

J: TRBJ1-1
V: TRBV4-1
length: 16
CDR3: CASSQAGTGGRTEAFF

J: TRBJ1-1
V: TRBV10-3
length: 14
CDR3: CAITGDSMNTEAFF

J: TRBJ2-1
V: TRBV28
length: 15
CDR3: CASSLVGSSYNEQFF

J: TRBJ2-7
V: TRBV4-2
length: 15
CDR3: CASSQAGQDKREQYF

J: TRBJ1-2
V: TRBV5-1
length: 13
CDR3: CASRQGGAPGYTF

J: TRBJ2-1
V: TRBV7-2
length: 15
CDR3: CASSLGTSRYNEQFF

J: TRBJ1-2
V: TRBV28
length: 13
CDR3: CASSPQDNYGYTF

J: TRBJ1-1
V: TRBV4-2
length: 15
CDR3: CASSHDDLSNTEAFF

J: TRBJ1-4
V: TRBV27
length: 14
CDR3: CASSQGARVEKLFF

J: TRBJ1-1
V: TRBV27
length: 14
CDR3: CASSFRAENTEAFF

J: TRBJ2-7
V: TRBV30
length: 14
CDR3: CAWSVQGNSYEQYF

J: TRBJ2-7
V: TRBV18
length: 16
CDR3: CASSPPNGQGAYEQYF

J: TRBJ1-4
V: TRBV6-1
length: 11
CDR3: CASRGGEKLFF

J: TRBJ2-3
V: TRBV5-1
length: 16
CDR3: CASSLVLAGSTDTQYF

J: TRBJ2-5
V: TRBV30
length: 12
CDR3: CAWSDTRETQYF

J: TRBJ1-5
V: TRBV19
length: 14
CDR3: CASRQGVTNQPQHF

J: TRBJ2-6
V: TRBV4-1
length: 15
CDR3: CASSPVGAGANVLTF

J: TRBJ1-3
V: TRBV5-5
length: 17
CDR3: CASSWEPGQGVGNTIYF

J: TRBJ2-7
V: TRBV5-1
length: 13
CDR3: CASRGQLLYEQYF

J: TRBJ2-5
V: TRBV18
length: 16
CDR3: CASSPGLAFGQETQYF

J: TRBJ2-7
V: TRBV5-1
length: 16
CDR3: CASSLGSPDSSYEQYF

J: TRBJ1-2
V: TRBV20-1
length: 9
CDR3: CSAREEETF

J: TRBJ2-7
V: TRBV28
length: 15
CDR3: CASSSGLEVMHEQYF

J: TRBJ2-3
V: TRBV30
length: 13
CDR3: CAWTGYASDTQYF

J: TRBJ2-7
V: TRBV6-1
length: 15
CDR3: CASSPTSGVSYEQYF

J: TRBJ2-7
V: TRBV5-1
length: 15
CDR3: CASSPGQIGSYEQYF

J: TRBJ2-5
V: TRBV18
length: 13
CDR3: CASSHGREETQYF

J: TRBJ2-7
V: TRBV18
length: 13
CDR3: CASSRDRVGEQYF

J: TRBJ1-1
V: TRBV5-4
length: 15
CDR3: CASSLPGDRGTEAFF

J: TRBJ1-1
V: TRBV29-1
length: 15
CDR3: CSVRPGAGRGTEAFF

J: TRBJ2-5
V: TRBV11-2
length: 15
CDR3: CASSLEADRWETQYF

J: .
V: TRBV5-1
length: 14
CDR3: CASSLAIAFYEQYF

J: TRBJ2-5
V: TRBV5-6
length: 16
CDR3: CASSLFRGTGAETQYF

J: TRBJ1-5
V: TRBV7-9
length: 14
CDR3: CASSLGQVNQPQHF

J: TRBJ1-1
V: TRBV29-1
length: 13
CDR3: CSVAGGFNPEAFF

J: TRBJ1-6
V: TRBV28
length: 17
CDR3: CASSGAGLSSYNSPLHF